This note documents a single T cell receptor beta chain sequence. Assay: immunoSEQ multiplex PCR; the TCRdb copy retains only in-frame clones and omits some. The sample has approximately 88,000 clones, about nine tenths seen once. V gave up 1 base and J gave up 7 bases, with 20 bases separating them. The germline V gene encodes CDR1 WNHNN and CDR2 SYGVQD (reference sequence). The CDR3 spans 18 residues. These data are taken from a study of control samples from healthy donors and cancer patients. Sequenced sample: blood. The rearrangement uses TRBV10-1 and TRBJ1-6, with D possibly TRBD1 on 5 matching bases. This receptor was obtained from a woman aged 25 to 45 in good health. CDR3 nucleotide sequence: TGCGCCAGCAGTGAGTTTTACCGCGAGGGCAGGGACAATTCACCCCTCCACTTT. Translating gives CASSEFYREGRDNSPLHF.